What follows are 26 T cell receptor beta chains derived from one specimen sequenced in a study of blood T cells in healthy people across ages. PCR was performed a second time for about 7 to 12 cycles using a sample-barcoded 5' primer and a J-beta primer mix. Using its own MiXCR run on the 5' RACE reads, TCRdb lists one record per CDR3 protein. The table lists 1.5 million to 2 million distinct CDR3 sequences, roughly 27% of them singletons. Sequenced sample: blood. The receptors here all came from a woman aged 25 to 45 in good health.

V is TRBV7-2 and J is TRBJ2-5, with a weak D call TRBD2 (7 bases). The CDR3 extends over 14 amino acids. V was cut by 5 bases and J by 4 bases, with 14 bases left in between. Germline V gene lookup returns CDR1 SGHTA and CDR2 FQGNSA. DNA of the CDR3: TGTGCCAGCAGCGCAGGAGGGGGGGCAGAGACCCAGTACTTC. This gives the protein CASSAGGGAETQYF.

This clonotype was found a few times. The V gene is TRBV29-1, the J gene TRBJ1-1; D is perhaps TRBD1 (6 bases). With 3 bases removed from V and 5 bases from J, the gap between germline ends came to 16 bases. The germline V gene encodes CDR1 SQVTM and CDR2 ANQGSEA. This CDR3 contains 14 residues. The CDR3 sequence: CSVDRRGVGTEAFF. The CDR3 coding sequence is TGCAGCGTTGACAGGAGGGGGGTGGGTACTGAAGCTTTCTTT.

This clonotype was seen more than once but under ten times. An end of the junction does not agree with germline; a read error may underlie this. The chain combines TRBV20-1 with TRBJ2-7; 8 positions match TRBD2. The J call is doubtful: the DNA matches TRBJ2-5 better. The CDR3 consists of 15 residues. Germline CDR1 DFQATT, CDR2 SNEGSKA (reference sequence). CDR3 loop: CSAGDSGRDEETQYF. In nucleotides, the CDR3 is TGCAGTGCTGGAGACAGCGGGAGAGATGAGGAGACCCAGTACTTC.

In this sample, this clonotype turned up a few times. The CDR3 DNA sequence: TGTGCCAGCAGCACAGGGACAGCAACAGACTACGAGCAGTACTTC. Its translation is CASSTGTATDYEQYF. V gene TRBV7-2 combines with J gene TRBJ2-7, with TRBD1 matching over 7 bases. Germline trimming cut 5 bases from V and 3 bases from J; bases unmatched to any gene: 10. In germline, CDR1 is SGHTA, CDR2 FQGNSA. This CDR3 has 15 amino acids.

This clonotype was seen at least ten times. The J gene is TRBJ1-5, the V gene TRBV29-1; possible D gene TRBD1, 5 bases. V dropped 7 bases and J dropped 10 bases, with 20 bases sitting between them. Germline loops: CDR1 SQVTM, CDR2 ANQGSEA. The CDR3 is 13 amino acids. CDR3 coding DNA: TGCAGCGCCCAGCTGGGCAGGGAGCGCCCCCAGCATTTT. It encodes CSAQLGRERPQHF. Complete variable domain (other parts from reference TRBV29-1 and TRBJ1-5): SAVISQKPSRDICQRGTSLTIQCQVDSQVTMMFWYRQQPGQSLTLIATANQGSEATYESGFVIDKFPISRPNLTFSTLTVSNMSPEDSSIYLCSAQLGRERPQHFGDGTRLSIL.

In this sample, this clonotype turned up a few times. The chain carries TRBV6-1 and TRBJ2-1; 7 bases agree with TRBD2. Germline V gene lookup returns CDR1 MNHNS and CDR2 SASEGT. With 3 bases clipped from V and 8 bases from J, the junction kept 13 bases outside the gene matches. The CDR3 runs to 16 residues. The CDR3 DNA is TGTGCCAGCAGTGAGACCCCGGGACTAATGGTCGATGAGCAGTTCTTC. This gives the protein CASSETPGLMVDEQFF.

This clonotype was recorded a few times. One end of the junction does not line up with germline, which may come from a read error. The CDR3 here is CSTRVGTKQETQYF. In DNA, the CDR3 is TGCAGTACTAGAGTCGGGACTAAACAAGAGACCCAGTACTTC. V gene TRBV20-1 combines with J gene TRBJ2-5; 7 nucleotides agree with TRBD2. CDR3 length equals 14 residues. In germline, CDR1 is DFQATT, CDR2 SNEGSKA (reference sequence).

The chain employs TRBV11-2 and TRBJ2-1; possible D gene TRBD2, 5 bases. The length of the CDR3 is 14 residues. V gave up 5 bases and J gave up 9 bases, with 17 bases separating them. Germline lookup yields CDR1 SGHAT and CDR2 FQNNGV. Here the CDR3 DNA reads TGTGCCAGCAGCCGAGTCGAGCGGCCCCCTGAGCAGTTCTTC. This gives the protein CASSRVERPPEQFF.

The chain carries TRBV27 and TRBJ2-1, with 7 bases identical to TRBD1. Germline trimming cut 5 bases from V and 9 bases from J; bases unmatched to any gene: 7. The CDR3 contains 13 residues. Germline assignment: CDR1 MNHEY and CDR2 SMNVEV (reference sequence). DNA for the CDR3: TGTGCCAGCAGTGTAGACAGGGACGGTGAGCAGTTCTTC. This codes for CASSVDRDGEQFF.

In this sample, this clonotype turned up a few times. V and J are TRBV20-1 and TRBJ2-3; D unresolved. Germline V gene sequence: CDR1 DFQATT, CDR2 SNEGSKA (reference sequence). V lost 3 bases and J 2 bases, leaving 9 bases between the germline ends. The CDR3 contains 13 residues. DNA of the CDR3: TGCAGTGCTAGTTCGCTAGTCACAGATACGCAGTATTTT. Translation gives CSASSLVTDTQYF.

This chain links TRBV6-6 with TRBJ2-5, with D tentatively TRBD2 (6 bases). The CDR3 spans 15 residues. Germline V gene data show CDR1 as MNHNY and CDR2 as SVGAGI (reference sequence). V was trimmed by 2 bases and J by 5 bases, leaving 15 bases between them. CDR3 nucleotide sequence: TGTGCCAGCAGTTACCCGGGACTCGCGGGGGAGACCCAGTACTTC. Its translation: CASSYPGLAGETQYF.

The chain couples TRBV20-1 to TRBJ2-7; D ambiguous. The CDR3 is made up of 14 amino acids. From germline, CDR1 is DFQATT and CDR2 SNEGSKA (reference sequence). Trimming removed 3 bases from V and 0 bases from J, with 12 bases in between. The CDR3 region is CSASNPASSYEQYF. CDR3 DNA sequence: TGCAGTGCTAGCAATCCGGCGAGCTCCTACGAGCAGTACTTC.

This clonotype occurred a few times. This chain joins TRBV14 and TRBJ2-7; 9 bases are shared with TRBD2. In germline, CDR1 is SGHDN, CDR2 FVKESK. V dropped 6 bases and J dropped 1; count of bases not matched to a gene: 4. The CDR3 spans 14 residues. The CDR3 DNA reads as TGTGCCAGCAGACCTAGCGGGAATTCCTACGAGCAGTACTTC. Encoded protein: CASRPSGNSYEQYF.

The chain carries TRBV5-1 and TRBJ2-5; D call uncertain. Germline CDR1 and CDR2: SGHRS and YFSETQ. The CDR3 loop spans 11 amino acids. V shed 2 bases and J shed 13 bases, with 12 bases lying between them. In DNA, the CDR3 is TGCGCCAGCAGCTTAGGTCCGGTAATGTACTTC. Translation: CASSLGPVMYF.

This clonotype was counted only a few times. The V gene is TRBV5-6, the J gene TRBJ2-1, with 10 bases identical to TRBD2. Per germline, CDR1 SGHDT and CDR2 YYEEEE. There are 13 residues in the CDR3. J gave up 8 bases and V 3 bases, and 2 bases lay outside the gene matches. For the CDR3, the DNA is TGTGCCAGCAGCTGGGGGACTAGCGATGAGCAGTTCTTC. Translating gives CASSWGTSDEQFF.

V usage is TRBV2 and J usage is TRBJ2-5; D is tentatively TRBD1 or TRBD2 (5 bases each). V was trimmed by 6 bases and J by 5 bases, leaving 19 bases between them. This CDR3 has 15 residues. CDR1 and CDR2 from the germline V gene are SNHLY and FYNNEI. As DNA, the CDR3 is TGTGCCAGCAGGAGTCATGGGACCCAAGTCGAGACCCAGTACTTC. Translating gives CASRSHGTQVETQYF.

This clonotype was seen more than once but under ten times. The rearrangement links TRBV20-1 to TRBJ1-1; TRBD1 is a possible D gene (5 bases). V dropped 7 bases and J dropped 5 bases, with 14 bases sitting between them. In germline, CDR1 is DFQATT, CDR2 SNEGSKA (reference sequence). The CDR3 spans 12 residues. Here the CDR3 reads CSVMGVRTEAFF. DNA of the CDR3: TGCAGTGTCATGGGGGTCAGAACTGAAGCTTTCTTT.

The chain joins TRBV20-1 to TRBJ1-1; no firm D call. Germline V gene sequence: CDR1 DFQATT, CDR2 SNEGSKA (reference sequence). The CDR3 is 13 amino acids. Trimming removed 0 bases at V and 5 bases at J, with 10 bases between. The CDR3 loop is CSAREGWETEAFF. In nucleotides, the CDR3 is TGCAGTGCTAGAGAGGGGTGGGAGACTGAAGCTTTCTTT.

To note about this clonotype: The junction departs from germline at one end; a sequencing error may be responsible. The rearrangement uses TRBV7-2 and TRBJ2-5, with 11 bases identical to TRBD2. Germline loops: CDR1 SGHTA, CDR2 FQGNSA. This CDR3 is 14 amino acids long. The CDR3 loop is CAGSLGLAEETQYF. CDR3 in DNA: TGTGCCGGCAGCCTGGGACTAGCGGAAGAGACCCAGTACTTC.

This clonotype was found a few times. The chain links TRBV7-2 to TRBJ2-7; no reliable D call. In germline, CDR1 is SGHTA, CDR2 FQGNSA. This CDR3 is built from 16 residues. V was shortened by 0 bases and J by 1 base, with 13 bases between the two germline ends. CDR3 DNA: TGTGCCAGCAGCTTAGCGCGTGTAGCTGGGTCCTACGAGCAGTACTTC. Translated, it gives CASSLARVAGSYEQYF.

This clonotype was seen at least ten times. The chain couples TRBV7-2 to TRBJ2-6, with D perhaps matching TRBD2 (6 bases). Germline-derived CDR1 and CDR2 are SGHTA and FQGNSA. The CDR3 spans 16 residues. V lost 5 bases and J lost 0, with 11 bases in between. The CDR3 DNA follows: TGTGCCAGCAGCCGGGACTGGGCCTCTGGGGCCAACGTCCTGACTTTC. The encoded protein is CASSRDWASGANVLTF.

The V and J genes are TRBV30 and TRBJ1-2, with D perhaps TRBD1 (5 bases). The CDR3 has 11 residues. CDR1 and CDR2 from the germline V gene are GTSNPN and SVGIG (reference sequence). V was cut by 8 bases and J by 8 bases, with 15 bases left in between. The CDR3 coding sequence is TGTGCCCGCAGGGCCCGGGAGGGCTACACCTTC. This translates into CARRAREGYTF.

This rearrangement joins TRBV29-1 to TRBJ1-1; D remains ambiguous. Trimming removed 5 bases at V and 4 bases at J, with 17 bases between. In germline, CDR1 is SQVTM, CDR2 ANQGSEA. The CDR3 has 14 amino acids. The CDR3 DNA reads TGCAGCGTTCTTGAAGACTCAGCCTCCACTGAAGCTTTCTTT. Translated: CSVLEDSASTEAFF.

With regard to this clonotype: This may come from a read error, since a much larger clone is one base off. The rearrangement joins TRBV7-8 to TRBJ2-5; 7 bases align to TRBD2. The J call may be faulty, since TRBJ2-7 better matches the DNA end. The CDR3 runs to 15 residues. Germline loops: CDR1 SGHVS, CDR2 FQNEAQ. DNA for the CDR3: TGTGTCAGCAGCCCTCAGCGGGACCCAAGCTACGAGCAGTACTTC. Its translation is CVSSPQRDPSYEQYF.

A few counts support this clonotype. V is TRBV3-1 and J is TRBJ2-1; the D gene is possibly TRBD2 (6 bases). The CDR3 length is 13 residues. Germline CDR1 is LGHDT and CDR2 is YNNKEL (reference sequence). Trimming stripped 1 base from V and 11 bases from J, with 12 bases between. CDR3 bases: TGTGCCAGCAGCCAAGTTCGGGAGTCCCAGCAGTTCTTC. It is translated as CASSQVRESQQFF.

The chain recombines TRBV7-9 with TRBJ1-4; TRBD1 aligns across 8 bases. V was pared by 5 bases and J by 5 bases, with 7 bases of the junction left unmatched. Looked up from germline, CDR1 is SEHNR and CDR2 is FQNEAQ (reference sequence). The CDR3 loop spans 15 amino acids. DNA of the CDR3: TGTGCCAGCAGCGAGCGTACAGGGGGGAATGAAAAACTGTTTTTT. Translating it yields CASSERTGGNEKLFF.